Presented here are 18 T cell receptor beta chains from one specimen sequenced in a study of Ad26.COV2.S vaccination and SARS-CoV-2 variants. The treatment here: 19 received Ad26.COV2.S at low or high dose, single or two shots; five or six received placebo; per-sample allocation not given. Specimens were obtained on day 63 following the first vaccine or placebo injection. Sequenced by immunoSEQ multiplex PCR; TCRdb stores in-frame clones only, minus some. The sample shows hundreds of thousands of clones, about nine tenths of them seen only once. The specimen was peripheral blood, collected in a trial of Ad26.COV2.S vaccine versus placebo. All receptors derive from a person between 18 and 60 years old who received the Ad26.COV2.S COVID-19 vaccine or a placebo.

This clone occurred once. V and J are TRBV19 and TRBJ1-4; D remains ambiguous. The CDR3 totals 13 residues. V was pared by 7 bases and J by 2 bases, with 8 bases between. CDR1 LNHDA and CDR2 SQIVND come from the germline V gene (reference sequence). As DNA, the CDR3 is TGTGCCAGTACTAGTAGGACTAATGAAAAACTGTTTTTT. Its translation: CASTSRTNEKLFF.

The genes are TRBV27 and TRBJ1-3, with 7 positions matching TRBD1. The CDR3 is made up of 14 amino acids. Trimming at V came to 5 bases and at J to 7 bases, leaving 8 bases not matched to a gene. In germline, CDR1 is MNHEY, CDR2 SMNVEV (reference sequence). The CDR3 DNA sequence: TGTGCCAGCAGTCAACAGGGGATTGGGAACACCATATATTTT. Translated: CASSQQGIGNTIYF.

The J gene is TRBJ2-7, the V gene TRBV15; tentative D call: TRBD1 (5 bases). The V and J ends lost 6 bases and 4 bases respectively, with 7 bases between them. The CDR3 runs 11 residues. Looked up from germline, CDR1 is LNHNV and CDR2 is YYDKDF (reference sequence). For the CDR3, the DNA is TGTGCCACCAGAGGGGCGTACGAGCAGTACTTC. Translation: CATRGAYEQYF.

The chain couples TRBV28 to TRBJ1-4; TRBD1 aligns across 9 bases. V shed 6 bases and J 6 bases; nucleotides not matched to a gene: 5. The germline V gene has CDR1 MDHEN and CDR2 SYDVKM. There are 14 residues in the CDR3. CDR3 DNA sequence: TGTGCCAGCAGCCGACAGGGGGAATATGAAAAACTGTTTTTT. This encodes CASSRQGEYEKLFF.

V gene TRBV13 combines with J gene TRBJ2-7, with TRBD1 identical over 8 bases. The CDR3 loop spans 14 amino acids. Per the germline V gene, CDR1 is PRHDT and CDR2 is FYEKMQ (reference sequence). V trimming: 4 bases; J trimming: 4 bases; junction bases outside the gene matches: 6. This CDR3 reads CASSSGQGGYEQYF. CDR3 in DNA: TGTGCCAGCAGCTCCGGACAGGGCGGATACGAGCAGTACTTC.

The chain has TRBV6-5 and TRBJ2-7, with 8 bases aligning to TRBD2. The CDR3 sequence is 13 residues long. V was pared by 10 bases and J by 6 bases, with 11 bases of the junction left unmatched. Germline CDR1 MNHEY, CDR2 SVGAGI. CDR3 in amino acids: CATPGLDIGEQYF. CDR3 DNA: TGTGCCACTCCGGGACTAGATATCGGCGAGCAGTACTTC.

CDR3 in amino acids: CASRHAGTNNEQFF. CDR3 DNA sequence: TGTGCCAGCAGACACGCCGGGACTAACAATGAGCAGTTCTTC. This rearrangement joins TRBV6-6 to TRBJ2-1; the match to TRBD2 covers 7 bases. This CDR3 comprises 14 residues. Germline values: CDR1 MNHNY, CDR2 SVGAGI (reference sequence). Trimming removed 6 bases from V and 5 bases from J; junction bases left unmatched: 7.

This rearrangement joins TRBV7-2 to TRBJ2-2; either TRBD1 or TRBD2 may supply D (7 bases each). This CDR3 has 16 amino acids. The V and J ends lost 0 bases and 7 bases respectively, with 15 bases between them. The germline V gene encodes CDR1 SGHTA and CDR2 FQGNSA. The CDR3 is CASSLAGRGLIGELFF. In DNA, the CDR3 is TGTGCCAGCAGCTTAGCGGGGAGGGGGCTTATCGGGGAGCTGTTTTTT.

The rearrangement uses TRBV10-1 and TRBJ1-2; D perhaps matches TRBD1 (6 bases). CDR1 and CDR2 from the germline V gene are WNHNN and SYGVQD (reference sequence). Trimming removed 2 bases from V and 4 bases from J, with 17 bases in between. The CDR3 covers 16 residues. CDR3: CASSEKRTASCYGYTF. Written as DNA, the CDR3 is TGCGCCAGCAGTGAGAAGAGGACAGCCTCTTGCTATGGCTACACCTTC.

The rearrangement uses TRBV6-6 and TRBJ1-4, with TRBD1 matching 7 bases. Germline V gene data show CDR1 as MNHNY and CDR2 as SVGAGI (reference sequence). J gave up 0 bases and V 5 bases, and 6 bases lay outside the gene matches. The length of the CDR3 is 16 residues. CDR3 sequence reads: CASSQVDRATNEKLFF. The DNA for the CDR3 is TGTGCCAGCAGTCAAGTTGACAGGGCAACTAATGAAAAACTGTTTTTT.

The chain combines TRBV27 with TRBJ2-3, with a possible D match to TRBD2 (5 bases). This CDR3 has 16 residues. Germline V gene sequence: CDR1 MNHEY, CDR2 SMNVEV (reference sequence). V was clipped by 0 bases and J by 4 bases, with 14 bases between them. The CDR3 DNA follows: TGTGCCAGCAGTTTATCCCTACTAGGCCCGGCAGATACGCAGTATTTT. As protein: CASSLSLLGPADTQYF.

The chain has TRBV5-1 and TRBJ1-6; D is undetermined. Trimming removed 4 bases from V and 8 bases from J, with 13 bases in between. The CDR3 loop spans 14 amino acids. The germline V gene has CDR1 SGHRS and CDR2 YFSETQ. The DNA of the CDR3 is TGCGCCAGCAGCCAAGCGAGGGCCGATTCACCCCTCCACTTT. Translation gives CASSQARADSPLHF.

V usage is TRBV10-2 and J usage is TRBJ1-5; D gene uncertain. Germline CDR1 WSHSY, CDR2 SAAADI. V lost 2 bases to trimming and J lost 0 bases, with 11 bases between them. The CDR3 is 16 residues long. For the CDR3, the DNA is TGCGCCAGCAGTGAGCAGGATATTTATAGCAATCAGCCCCAGCATTTT. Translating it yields CASSEQDIYSNQPQHF.

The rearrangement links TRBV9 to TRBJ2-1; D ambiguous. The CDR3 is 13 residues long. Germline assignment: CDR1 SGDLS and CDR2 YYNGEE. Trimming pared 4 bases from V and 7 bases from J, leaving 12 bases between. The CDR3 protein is CASSKPNENEQFF. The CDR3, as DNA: TGTGCCAGCAGCAAGCCTAATGAGAATGAGCAGTTCTTC.

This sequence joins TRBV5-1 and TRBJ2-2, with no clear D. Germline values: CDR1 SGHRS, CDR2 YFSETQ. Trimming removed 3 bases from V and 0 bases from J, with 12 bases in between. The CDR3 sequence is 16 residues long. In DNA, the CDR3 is TGCGCCAGCAGCTCCCTTGGCCTCGCGAACACCGGGGAGCTGTTTTTT. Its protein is CASSSLGLANTGELFF.

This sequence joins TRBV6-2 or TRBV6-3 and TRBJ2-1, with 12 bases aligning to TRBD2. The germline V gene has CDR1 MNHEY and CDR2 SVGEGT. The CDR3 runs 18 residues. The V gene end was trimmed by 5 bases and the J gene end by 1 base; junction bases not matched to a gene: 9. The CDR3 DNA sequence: TGTGCCAGCAGTACCTTGACTAGCGGGAGAGGGTCCTACAATGAGCAGTTCTTC. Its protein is CASSTLTSGRGSYNEQFF.

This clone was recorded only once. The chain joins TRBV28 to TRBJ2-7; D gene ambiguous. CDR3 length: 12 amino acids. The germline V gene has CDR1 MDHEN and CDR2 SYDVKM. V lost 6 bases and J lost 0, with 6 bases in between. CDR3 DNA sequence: TGTGCCAGCAGGGGAAACTCCTACGAGCAGTACTTC. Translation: CASRGNSYEQYF.

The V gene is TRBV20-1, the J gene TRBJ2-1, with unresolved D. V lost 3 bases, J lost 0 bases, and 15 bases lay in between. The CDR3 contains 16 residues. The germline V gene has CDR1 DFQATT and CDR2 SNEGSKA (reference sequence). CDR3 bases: TGCAGTGCTAGTTTCACCCGACCGAGCTCCTACAATGAGCAGTTCTTC. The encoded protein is CSASFTRPSSYNEQFF.